Listed below are T cell receptor beta chains from one sample, sequenced in a study of T-cell memory formation after mild COVID-19. TCRdb reprocessed the 5' RACE reads via MiXCR and lists one record per CDR3 protein. The sample includes 400,000 to 500,000 distinct CDR3 sequences, about a sixth seen only once; the top ten take about 22%. Source material: PBMCs or a T cell subset sorted from them (not recorded which). The source is a man aged 18 to 30 who had mild COVID-19 (a few samples of this study predate the infection). Cell type and time point are not known. The CDR3 runs from the conserved cysteine through the conserved F or W. The D gene is left open where the match is weak. Not all rows give a size; the values are once, few, many and, for expanded clones, a class.

J: TRBJ2-1; D: NA; V: TRBV7-9; size: few; CDR3: CASSLGHGLVKDEQFF; DNA: TGTGCCAGCAGCTTGGGACACGGACTAGTTAAGGATGAGCAGTTCTTC
J: TRBJ2-6; D: TRBD1; V: TRBV6-5; size: NA; CDR3: CASIPLAGQGASGANVLTF; DNA: TGTGCCAGCATACCCCTGGCCGGACAGGGGGCTAGTGGGGCCAACGTCCTGACTTTC
J: TRBJ1-1; D: TRBD1; V: TRBV29-1; size: NA; CDR3: CSVGSAGGTEAFF; DNA: TGCAGCGTTGGGTCTGCAGGGGGGACTGAAGCTTTCTTT
J: TRBJ1-5; D: NA; V: TRBV25-1; size: NA; CDR3: CARAEGVRMSTRNQPQHF; DNA: TGTGCCAGGGCCGAGGGGGTGAGGATGTCGACCCGAAATCAGCCCCAGCATTTT
J: TRBJ1-2; D: NA; V: TRBV7-2; size: NA; CDR3: CASSLVSNGYGYTF; DNA: TGTGCCAGCAGCTTAGTTTCCAATGGCTATGGCTACACCTTC
J: TRBJ2-1; D: TRBD2; V: TRBV18; size: many; CDR3: CASSPSSGGYNEQFF; DNA: TGTGCCAGCTCACCATCTAGCGGGGGATACAATGAGCAGTTCTTC
J: TRBJ2-1; D: TRBD1; V: TRBV4-2; size: NA; CDR3: CASSQEFGTEYNEQFF; DNA: TGTGCCAGCAGCCAAGAGTTCGGGACAGAATACAATGAGCAGTTCTTC
J: TRBJ1-1; D: NA; V: TRBV5-1; size: few; CDR3: CASSLATGSNSAFF; DNA: TGCGCCAGCAGCTTGGCCACAGGGTCCAATAGTGCTTTCTTT
J: TRBJ2-5; D: NA; V: TRBV7-3; size: NA; CDR3: CASSLFPFESGETQYF; DNA: TGTGCCAGCAGCTTATTTCCTTTCGAGTCGGGAGAGACCCAGTACTTC
J: TRBJ1-3; D: NA; V: TRBV9; size: few; CDR3: CASSVAGGRGPSSGNTIYF; DNA: TGTGCCAGCAGCGTAGCTGGAGGGAGGGGACCCAGCTCTGGAAACACCATATATTTT
J: TRBJ2-3; D: NA; V: TRBV14; size: NA; CDR3: CASSPSYRDTQYF; DNA: TGTGCCAGCAGCCCTTCGTACCGGGATACGCAGTATTTT
J: TRBJ2-1; D: TRBD1; V: TRBV10-3; size: few; CDR3: CAITAGTGEYEQFF; DNA: TGTGCCATCACTGCCGGGACAGGGGAGTATGAGCAGTTCTTC
J: TRBJ2-1; D: NA; V: TRBV9; size: NA; CDR3: CASSGRTAHNEQFF; DNA: TGTGCCAGCAGCGGGCGGACGGCCCACAATGAGCAGTTCTTC
J: TRBJ1-1; D: NA; V: TRBV5-1; size: few; CDR3: CASSTDNEAFF; DNA: TGCGCCAGCAGCACGGACAACGAAGCTTTCTTT
J: TRBJ2-1; D: NA; V: TRBV14; size: few; CDR3: CASSQEDAVFAYNEQFF; DNA: TGTGCCAGCAGCCAAGAAGATGCGGTTTTCGCCTACAATGAGCAGTTCTTC
J: TRBJ1-4; D: NA; V: TRBV20-1; size: many; CDR3: CSARDVEGANEKLFF; DNA: TGCAGTGCTAGAGATGTGGAGGGGGCTAATGAAAAACTGTTTTTT
J: TRBJ2-2; D: NA; V: TRBV5-1; size: few; CDR3: CASSLDPANTGELFF; DNA: TGCGCCAGCAGCTTGGACCCCGCGAACACCGGGGAGCTGTTTTTT